A selection of T cell receptor beta chains follows, all from one sample in a study of T cell responses to AZD1222 COVID-19 vaccine. Sequenced by immunoSEQ multiplex PCR; TCRdb stores in-frame clones only, minus some. The sample has around 130,000 clones, 80% to 95% seen once. The material was peripheral blood, obtained 28 days after the second dose of the MenACWY control vaccine. All receptors come from an adult who received the MenACWY meningococcal vaccine as a control. Both conserved end residues are trimmed from each CDR3.

V	J	CDR3
TRBV3-1/TRBV3-2	TRBJ1-6	ASSFRDRDSPLH
TRBV9	TRBJ2-5	ASSVRQGLQETQY
TRBV7-2	TRBJ2-3	ASSLAGGTAYTQY
TRBV7-2	TRBJ1-1	ASGTGQNTEAF
TRBV6-4	TRBJ2-1	ASSDTSGSSYNEQF
TRBV5-6	TRBJ1-6	ASTPGINSPLH
TRBV7-6	TRBJ2-3	ASSLDGYTDTQY
TRBV27	TRBJ2-5	ASSFAGLRETQY
TRBV2	TRBJ2-3	ASRPTDSTDTQY
TRBV4-2	TRBJ2-2	ASSQDRGFPGAGTGELF
TRBV6-6	TRBJ2-1	ASSRGSASGGAGEQF
TRBV9	TRBJ1-1	ASSDIKGGAF
TRBV28	TRBJ1-3	ASSGPFRSGNTIY
TRBV7-2	TRBJ1-1	ASRVQGGGNTEAF
TRBV4-2	TRBJ2-6	ASSPALRGPGANVLT
TRBV5-6	TRBJ2-3	ASSLRSGGATDTQY